This T cell receptor (beta chain) was profiled in a study of chronic HIV infection and antiretroviral therapy. In its sample, this clonotype was seen many times. Germline CDR1 reads LGHNA; CDR2 reads YSLEER. The CDR3 runs 13 residues. Trimming removed 5 bases from V and 5 bases from J, with 13 bases in between. TCRdb recomputed calls from the 5' RACE reads with MiXCR, one row per CDR3 protein. The sample contains around 30,000 distinct CDR3 sequences, under 9.5% of which appear only once. V and J are TRBV4-3 and TRBJ2-7; a weak D match, TRBD1 (6 bases). Specimen: peripheral blood. This TCR came from an adult who had HIV and had not received antiretroviral therapy, or was an uninfected healthy control (not recorded which). DNA of the CDR3: TGCGCCAGCAGCGAAACAGGGATGGACGAGCAGTACTTC. Protein product: CASSETGMDEQYF.